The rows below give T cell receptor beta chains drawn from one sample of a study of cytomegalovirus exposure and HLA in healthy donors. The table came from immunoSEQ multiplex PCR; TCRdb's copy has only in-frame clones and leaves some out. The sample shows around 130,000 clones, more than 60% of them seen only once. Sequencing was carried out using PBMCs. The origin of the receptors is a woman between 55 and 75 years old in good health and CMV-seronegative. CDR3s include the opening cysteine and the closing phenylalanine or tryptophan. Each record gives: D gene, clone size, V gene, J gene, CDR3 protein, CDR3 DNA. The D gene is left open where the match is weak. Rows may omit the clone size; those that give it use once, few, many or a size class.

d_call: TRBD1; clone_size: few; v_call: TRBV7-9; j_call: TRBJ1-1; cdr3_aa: CASSPWGQGYTEAFF; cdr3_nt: TGTGCCAGCAGCCCCTGGGGACAGGGGTACACTGAAGCTTTCTTT
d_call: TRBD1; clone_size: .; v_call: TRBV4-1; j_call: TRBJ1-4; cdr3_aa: CASSQEGQGHEKLFF; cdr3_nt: TGCGCCAGCAGCCAAGAGGGACAGGGTCATGAAAAACTGTTTTTT
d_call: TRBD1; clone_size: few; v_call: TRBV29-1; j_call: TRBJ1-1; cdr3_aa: CSANRGVNTEAFF; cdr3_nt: TGCAGCGCGAACAGGGGTGTTAACACTGAAGCTTTCTTT
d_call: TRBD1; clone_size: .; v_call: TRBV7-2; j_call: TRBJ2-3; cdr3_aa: CASSFGQGNTDTQYF; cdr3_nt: TGTGCCAGCAGCTTTGGACAGGGAAACACAGATACGCAGTATTTT
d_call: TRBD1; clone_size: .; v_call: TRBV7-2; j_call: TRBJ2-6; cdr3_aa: CASSPRPGGAGGANVLTF; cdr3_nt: TGTGCCAGCAGCCCACGGCCAGGGGGCGCGGGAGGGGCCAACGTCCTGACTTTC
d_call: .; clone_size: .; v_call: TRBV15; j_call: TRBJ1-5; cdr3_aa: CATSSARDWQPQHF; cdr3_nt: TGTGCCACCAGCAGCGCCAGGGATTGGCAGCCCCAGCATTTT
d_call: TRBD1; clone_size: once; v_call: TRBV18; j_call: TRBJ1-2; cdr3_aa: CASSPLDRFNGYTF; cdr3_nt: TGTGCCAGCTCACCACTGGACAGGTTCAATGGCTACACCTTC
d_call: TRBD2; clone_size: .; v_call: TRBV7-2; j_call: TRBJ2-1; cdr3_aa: CASSLWGTSIGNEQFF; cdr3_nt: TGTGCCAGCAGCTTATGGGGGACTAGCATAGGGAATGAGCAGTTCTTC
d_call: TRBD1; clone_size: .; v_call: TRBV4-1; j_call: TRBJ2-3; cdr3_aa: CASSQTRVGQGPDTQYF; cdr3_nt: TGCGCCAGCAGCCAAACTCGGGTCGGACAGGGACCAGATACGCAGTATTTT
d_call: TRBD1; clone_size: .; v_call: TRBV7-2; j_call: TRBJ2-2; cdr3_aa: CASSRTGATGKLFF; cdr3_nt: TGTGCCAGCAGCCGTACAGGGGCCACCGGGAAGCTGTTTTTT
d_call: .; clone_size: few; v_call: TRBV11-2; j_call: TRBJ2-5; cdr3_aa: CASTTGLQETQYF; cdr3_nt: TGTGCCAGCACCACGGGGTTGCAAGAGACCCAGTACTTC
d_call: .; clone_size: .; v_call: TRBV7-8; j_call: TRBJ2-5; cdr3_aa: CASSDPRPLGETQYF; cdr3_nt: TGTGCCAGCAGCGACCCCCGCCCCCTCGGGGAGACCCAGTACTTC
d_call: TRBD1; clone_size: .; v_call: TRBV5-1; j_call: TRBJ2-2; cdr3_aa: CASSLWTGANTGELFF; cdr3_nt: TGCGCCAGCAGCCTGTGGACAGGAGCGAACACCGGGGAGCTGTTTTTT
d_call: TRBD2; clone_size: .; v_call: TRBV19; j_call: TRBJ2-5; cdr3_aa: CASSTSGRAAGETQYF; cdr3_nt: TGTGCCAGTAGTACTAGCGGGAGGGCTGCGGGAGAGACCCAGTACTTC
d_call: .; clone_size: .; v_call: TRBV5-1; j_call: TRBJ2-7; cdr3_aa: CASSLAQGLYEQYF; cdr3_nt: TGCGCCAGCAGCTTGGCACAGGGTTTGTACGAGCAGTACTTC
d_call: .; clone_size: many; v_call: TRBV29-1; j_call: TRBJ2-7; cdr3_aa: CSAAREGGASEQYF; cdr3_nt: TGCAGCGCGGCCAGGGAAGGGGGGGCTTCCGAGCAGTACTTC
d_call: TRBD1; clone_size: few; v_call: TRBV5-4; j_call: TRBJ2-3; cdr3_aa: CASSRDRELYTDTQYF; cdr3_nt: TGTGCCAGCAGCAGGGACAGGGAGCTCTACACAGATACGCAGTATTTT